This T cell receptor beta chain was retrieved from a study of T-cell reconstitution after alpha-beta-depleted transplantation in children (dated by TCRdb to about 2016). Regarding the study in general: T-cell immune reconstitution after TCRalphabeta/CD19-depleted allogeneic hematopoietic cell transplantation in children was quantitatively tracked in the study by means of TCR repertoire profiling.

Receptor amplification or capture employed PCR. Sequencing was performed on an Illumina HiSeq 2500. Molecular barcoding was employed in the preparation of TCR libraries, with unique molecular identifiers being used to normalize TCRbeta repertoire quantification. TCRdb's own reprocessing of the public reads used fastp at Q25 and MiXCR and kept productive beta chains. Every distinct CDR3 protein forms one entry, paired with its most common genes and DNA. A total of 900,000 or so distinct CDR3 sequences appear in this sample, less than 20% of them only once. The ten biggest clones cover around 5% of the sample. Results the study describes overall, beyond this receptor: The apparently early alphabetaT-cell count recovery about two months after transplant was reportedly dependent on only several hundred rapidly expanded clones derived from non-depleted graft cells. In some patients, the high TCRbeta diversity seen at day 60 was put down to recipient T cells and intrathymic progenitors that had survived conditioning. Over subsequent months, a decline in hyperexpanded clone frequencies was noted, and after one year, T-cell counts and TCRbeta diversity were mostly ascribed to newly produced T cells.

Comments on this clonotype: It has no known antigen specificity. Base qualities are not at hand, and no much larger clone is one base apart.

Reading from cysteine to phenylalanine, the CDR3 counts 14 amino acids. The sequence is cut down to CDR3 DNA, 42 bases in frame from base 1. V and J are truncated by 3 bases and 0 bases respectively, leaving an intervening sequence of 6 bases. CDR1 and CDR2 are read off the germline V gene (reference sequence) as DFQATT and SNEGSKA. The label giving this sample's treatment or condition can be read as: allogeneic hematopoietic cell transplantation with graft depleted of TCRalphabeta T cells and CD19 B cells. The children who served as transplant recipients had been given grafts of TCRalphabeta/CD19-depleted allogeneic hematopoietic cells.

The source material was PBMCs, mostly from graft donor cells, sampled 360 days after TCRalphabeta/CD19-depleted stem cell transplant. This receptor chain uses TRBV20-1 and TRBJ2-6; confidence is insufficient to name the D gene. This TCR derives from a male patient between 10 and 17 years old who had a stem cell transplant for acute lymphoblastic leukemia, so the T cells may come from the graft donor. For the CDR3, the sequence is CSASPVSGANVLTF. The DNA reads as follows: TGCAGTGCTAGCCCCGTCTCTGGGGCCAACGTCCTGACTTTC.